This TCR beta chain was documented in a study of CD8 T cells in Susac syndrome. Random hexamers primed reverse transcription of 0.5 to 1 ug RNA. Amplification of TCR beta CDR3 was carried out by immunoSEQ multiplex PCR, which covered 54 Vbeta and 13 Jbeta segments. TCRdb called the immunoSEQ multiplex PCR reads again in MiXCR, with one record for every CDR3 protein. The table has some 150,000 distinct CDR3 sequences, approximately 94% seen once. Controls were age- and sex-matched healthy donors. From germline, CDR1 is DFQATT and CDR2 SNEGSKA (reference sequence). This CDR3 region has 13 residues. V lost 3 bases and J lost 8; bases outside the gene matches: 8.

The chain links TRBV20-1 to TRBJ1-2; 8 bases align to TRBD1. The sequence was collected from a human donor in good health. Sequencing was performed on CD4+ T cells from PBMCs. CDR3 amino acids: CSARDRAFGGYTF. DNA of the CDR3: TGCAGTGCTAGGGACAGGGCCTTTGGGGGCTACACCTTC.